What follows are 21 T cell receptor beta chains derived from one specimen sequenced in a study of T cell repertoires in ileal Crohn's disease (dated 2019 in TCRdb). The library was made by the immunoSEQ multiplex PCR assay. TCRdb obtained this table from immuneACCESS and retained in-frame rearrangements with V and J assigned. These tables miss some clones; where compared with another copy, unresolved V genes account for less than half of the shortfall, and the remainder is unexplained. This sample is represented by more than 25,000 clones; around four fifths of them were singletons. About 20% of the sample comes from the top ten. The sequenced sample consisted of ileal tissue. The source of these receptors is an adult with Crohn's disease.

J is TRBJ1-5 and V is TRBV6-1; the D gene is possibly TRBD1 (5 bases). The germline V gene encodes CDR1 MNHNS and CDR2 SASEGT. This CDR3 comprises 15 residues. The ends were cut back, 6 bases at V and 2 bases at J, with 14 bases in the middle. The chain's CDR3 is CASSLVGPGNQPQHF. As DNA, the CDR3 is TGTGCCAGCAGCCTTGTGGGGCCAGGCAATCAGCCCCAGCATTTT.

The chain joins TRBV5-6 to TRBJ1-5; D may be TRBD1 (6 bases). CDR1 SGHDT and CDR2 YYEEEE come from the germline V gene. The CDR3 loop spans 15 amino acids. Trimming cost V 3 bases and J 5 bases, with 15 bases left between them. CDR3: CASSWSSGGHQPQHF. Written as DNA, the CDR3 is TGTGCCAGCAGCTGGTCTAGCGGGGGCCATCAGCCCCAGCATTTT.

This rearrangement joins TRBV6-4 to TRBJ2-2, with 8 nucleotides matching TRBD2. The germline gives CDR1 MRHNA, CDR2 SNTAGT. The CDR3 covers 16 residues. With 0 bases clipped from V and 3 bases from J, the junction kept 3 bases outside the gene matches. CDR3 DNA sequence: TGTGCCAGCAGTGACTCCGACGGGGGGGACACCGGGGAGCTGTTTTTT. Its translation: CASSDSDGGDTGELFF.

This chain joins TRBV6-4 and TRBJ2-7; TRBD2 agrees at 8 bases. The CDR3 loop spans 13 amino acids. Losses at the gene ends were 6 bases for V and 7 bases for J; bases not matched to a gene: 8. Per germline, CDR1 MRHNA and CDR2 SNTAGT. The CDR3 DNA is TGTGCCAGCAGCGGAGCGGGGGTTTATGAGCAGTACTTC. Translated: CASSGAGVYEQYF.

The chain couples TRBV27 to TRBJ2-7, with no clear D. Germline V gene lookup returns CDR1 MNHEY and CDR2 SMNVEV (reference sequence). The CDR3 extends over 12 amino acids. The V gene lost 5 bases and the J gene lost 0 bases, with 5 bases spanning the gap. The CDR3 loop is CASSRSSYEQYF. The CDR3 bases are TGTGCCAGCAGTAGGAGCTCCTACGAGCAGTACTTC.

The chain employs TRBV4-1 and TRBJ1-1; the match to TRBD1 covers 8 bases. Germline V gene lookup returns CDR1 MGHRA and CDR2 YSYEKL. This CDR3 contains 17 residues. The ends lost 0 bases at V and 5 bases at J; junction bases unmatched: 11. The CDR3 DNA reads TGCGCCAGCAGCCAAGATGGGCAGGGGGCGCTTCGGACTGAAGCTTTCTTT. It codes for CASSQDGQGALRTEAFF.

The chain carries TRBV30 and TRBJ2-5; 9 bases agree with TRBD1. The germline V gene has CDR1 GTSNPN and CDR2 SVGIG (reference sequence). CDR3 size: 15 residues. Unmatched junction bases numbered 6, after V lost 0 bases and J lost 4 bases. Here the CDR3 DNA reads TGTGCCTGGAGTGTAAACAGGGGGCAAGGAGAGACCCAGTACTTC. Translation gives CAWSVNRGQGETQYF. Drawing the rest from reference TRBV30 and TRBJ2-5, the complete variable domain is SQTIHQWPATLVQPVGSPLSLECTVEGTSNPNLYWYRQAAGRGLQLLFYSVGIGQISSEVPQNLSASRPQDRQFILSSKKLLLSDSGFYLCAWSVNRGQGETQYFGPGTRLLVL.

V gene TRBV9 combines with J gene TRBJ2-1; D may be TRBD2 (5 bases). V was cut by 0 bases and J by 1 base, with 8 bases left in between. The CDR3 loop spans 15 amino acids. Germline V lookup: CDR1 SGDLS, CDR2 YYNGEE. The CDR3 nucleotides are TGTGCCAGCAGCGTAGAGCCGGGGTCCTACAATGAGCAGTTCTTC. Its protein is CASSVEPGSYNEQFF.

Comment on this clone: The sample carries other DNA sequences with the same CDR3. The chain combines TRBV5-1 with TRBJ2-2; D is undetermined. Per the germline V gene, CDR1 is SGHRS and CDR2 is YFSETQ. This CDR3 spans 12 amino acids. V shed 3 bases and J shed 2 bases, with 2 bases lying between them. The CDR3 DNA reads TGCGCCAGCAGCTCTAACACCGGGGAGCTGTTTTTT. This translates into CASSSNTGELFF.

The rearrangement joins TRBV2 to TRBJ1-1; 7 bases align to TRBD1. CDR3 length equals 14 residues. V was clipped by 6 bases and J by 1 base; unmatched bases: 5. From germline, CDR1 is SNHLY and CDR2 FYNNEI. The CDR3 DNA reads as TGTGCCAGCAGAAGGGGACAGCAGAACACTGAAGCTTTCTTT. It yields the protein CASRRGQQNTEAFF. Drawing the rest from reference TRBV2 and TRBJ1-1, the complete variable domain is EPEVTQTPSHQVTQMGQEVILRCVPISNHLYFYWYRQILGQKVEFLVSFYNNEISEKSEIFDDQFSVERPDGSNFTLKIRSTKLEDSAMYFCASRRGQQNTEAFFGQGTRLTVV.

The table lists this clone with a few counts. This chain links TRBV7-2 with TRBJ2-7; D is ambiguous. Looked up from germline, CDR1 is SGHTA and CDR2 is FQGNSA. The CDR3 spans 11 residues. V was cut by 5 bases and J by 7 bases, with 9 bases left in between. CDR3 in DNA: TGTGCCAGCAGCACCGGGTGGGAGCAGTACTTC. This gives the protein CASSTGWEQYF.

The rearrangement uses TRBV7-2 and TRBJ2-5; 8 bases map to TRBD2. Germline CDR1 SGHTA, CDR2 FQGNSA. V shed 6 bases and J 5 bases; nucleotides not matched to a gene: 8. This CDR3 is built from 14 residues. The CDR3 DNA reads TGTGCCAGCAGTCGCGGGGGGCAGGGGGAGACCCAGTACTTC. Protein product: CASSRGGQGETQYF.

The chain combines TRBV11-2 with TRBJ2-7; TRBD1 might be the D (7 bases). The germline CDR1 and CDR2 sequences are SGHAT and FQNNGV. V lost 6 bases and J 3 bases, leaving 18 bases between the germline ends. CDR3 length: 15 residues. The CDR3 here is CASSLGGGTNYEQYF. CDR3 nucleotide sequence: TGTGCCAGCAGTCTAGGGGGCGGGACCAACTACGAGCAGTACTTC.

The CDR3, as DNA: TGTGCCAGCAGTGAAGCGGTCAGGGGCGAGCAGTACTTC. Residues: CASSEAVRGEQYF. The V call is TRBV2, the J call TRBJ2-7; TRBD1 is a possible D gene (6 bases). The ends were cut back, 0 bases at V and 6 bases at J, with 9 bases in the middle. This CDR3 is built from 13 residues. From germline, CDR1 is SNHLY and CDR2 FYNNEI.

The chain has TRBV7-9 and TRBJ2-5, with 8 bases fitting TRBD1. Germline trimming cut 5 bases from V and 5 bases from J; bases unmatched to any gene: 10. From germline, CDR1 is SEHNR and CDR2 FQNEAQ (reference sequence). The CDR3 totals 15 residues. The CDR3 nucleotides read TGTGCCAGCAGCGGAAGGACAGGGAATAGCGAGACCCAGTACTTC. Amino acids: CASSGRTGNSETQYF.

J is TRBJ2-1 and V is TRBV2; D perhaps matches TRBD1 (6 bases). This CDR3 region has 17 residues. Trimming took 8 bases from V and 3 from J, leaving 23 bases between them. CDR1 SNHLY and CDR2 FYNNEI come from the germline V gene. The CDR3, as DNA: TGTGCCAGCGGGCCCAGTGGATTAGGACAGAACTACAATGAGCAGTTCTTC. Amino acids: CASGPSGLGQNYNEQFF.

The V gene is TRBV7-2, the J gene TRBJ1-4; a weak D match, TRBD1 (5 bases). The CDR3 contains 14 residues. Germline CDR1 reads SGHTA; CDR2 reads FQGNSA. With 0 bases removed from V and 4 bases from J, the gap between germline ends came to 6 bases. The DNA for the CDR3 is TGTGCCAGCAGCTTAGCAGGGGTTAATGAAAAACTGTTTTTT. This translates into CASSLAGVNEKLFF.

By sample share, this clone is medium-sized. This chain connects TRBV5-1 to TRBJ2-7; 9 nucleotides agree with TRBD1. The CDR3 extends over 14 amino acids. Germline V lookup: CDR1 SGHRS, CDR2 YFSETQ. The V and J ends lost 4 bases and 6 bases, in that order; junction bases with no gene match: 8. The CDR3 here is CASSRGQGAPEQYF. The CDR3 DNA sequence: TGCGCCAGCAGCCGGGGACAGGGTGCCCCCGAGCAGTACTTC.

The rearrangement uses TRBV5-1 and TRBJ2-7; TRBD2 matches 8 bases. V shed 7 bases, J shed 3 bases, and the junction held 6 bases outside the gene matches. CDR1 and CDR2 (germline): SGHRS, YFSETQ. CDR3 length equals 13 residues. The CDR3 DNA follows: TGCGCCAGCCGGGGGGGCAGCGGCTACGAGCAGTACTTC. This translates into CASRGGSGYEQYF. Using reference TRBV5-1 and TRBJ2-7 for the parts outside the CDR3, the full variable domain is KAGVTQTPRYLIKTRGQQVTLSCSPISGHRSVSWYQQTPGQGLQFLFEYFSETQRNKGNFPGRFSGRQFSNSRSEMNVSTLELGDSALYLCASRGGSGYEQYFGPGTRLTVT.

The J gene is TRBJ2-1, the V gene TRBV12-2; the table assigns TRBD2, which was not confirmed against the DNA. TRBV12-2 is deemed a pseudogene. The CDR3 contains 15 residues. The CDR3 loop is CASRLRCSGYNEQFF. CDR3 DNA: TGTGCAAGTCGCCTCCGGTGTAGCGGCTACAATGAGCAGTTCTTC.

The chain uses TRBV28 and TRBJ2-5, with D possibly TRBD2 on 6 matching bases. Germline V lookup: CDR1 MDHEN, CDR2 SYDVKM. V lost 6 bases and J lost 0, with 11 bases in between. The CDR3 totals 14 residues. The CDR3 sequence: CASRPGLHQETQYF. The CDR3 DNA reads TGTGCCAGCAGACCCGGACTACACCAAGAGACCCAGTACTTC.